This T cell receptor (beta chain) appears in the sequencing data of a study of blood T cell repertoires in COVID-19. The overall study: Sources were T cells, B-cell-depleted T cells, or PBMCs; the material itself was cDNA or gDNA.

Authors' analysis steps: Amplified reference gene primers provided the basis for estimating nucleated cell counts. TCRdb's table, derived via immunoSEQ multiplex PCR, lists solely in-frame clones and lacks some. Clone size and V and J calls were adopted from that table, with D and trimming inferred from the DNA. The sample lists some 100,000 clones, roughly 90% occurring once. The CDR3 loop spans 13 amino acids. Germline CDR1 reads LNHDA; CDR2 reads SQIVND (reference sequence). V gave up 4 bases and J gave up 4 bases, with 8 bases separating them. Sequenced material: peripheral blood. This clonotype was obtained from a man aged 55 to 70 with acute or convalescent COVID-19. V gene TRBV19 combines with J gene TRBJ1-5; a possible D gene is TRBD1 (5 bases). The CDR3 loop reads CASSTQANQPQHF. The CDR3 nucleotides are TGTGCCAGTAGTACACAGGCGAATCAGCCCCAGCATTTT. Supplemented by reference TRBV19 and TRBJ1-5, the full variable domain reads DGGITQSPKYLFRKEGQNVTLSCEQNLNHDAMYWYRQDPGQGLRLIYYSQIVNDFQKGDIAEGYSVSREKKESFPLTVTSAQKNPTAFYLCASSTQANQPQHFGDGTRLSIL.